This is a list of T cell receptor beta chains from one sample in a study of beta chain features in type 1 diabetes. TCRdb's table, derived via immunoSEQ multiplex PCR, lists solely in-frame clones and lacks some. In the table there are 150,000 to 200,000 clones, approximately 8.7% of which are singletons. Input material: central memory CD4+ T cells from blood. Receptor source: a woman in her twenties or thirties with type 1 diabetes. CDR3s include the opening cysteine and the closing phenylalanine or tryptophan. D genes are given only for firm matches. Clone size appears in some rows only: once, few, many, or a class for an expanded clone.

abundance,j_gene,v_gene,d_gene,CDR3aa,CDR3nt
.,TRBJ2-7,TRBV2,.,CASSMGRGYEQYF,TGTGCCAGCTCGATGGGCAGGGGCTACGAGCAGTACTTC
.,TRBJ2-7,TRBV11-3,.,CASSSDRTPSYEQYF,TGTGCCAGCAGCTCGGACAGAACGCCCTCCTACGAGCAGTACTTC
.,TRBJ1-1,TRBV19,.,CASNNSGGRLNTEAFF,TGTGCCAGTAATAATAGTGGAGGGCGGTTGAACACTGAAGCTTTCTTT
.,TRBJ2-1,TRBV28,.,CASNSRYNEQFF,TGTGCCAGCAACTCTAGATACAATGAGCAGTTCTTC
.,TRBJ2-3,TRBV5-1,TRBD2,CASSPDGLARDTQYF,TGCGCCAGCAGCCCGGATGGACTAGCGCGGGATACGCAGTATTTT
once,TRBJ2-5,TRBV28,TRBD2,CASSSATGTSGRETQYF,TGTGCCAGCAGTTCCGCAACCGGGACTAGCGGGAGAGAGACCCAGTACTTC
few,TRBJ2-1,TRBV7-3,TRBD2,CASSLRGLAVNEQFF,TGTGCCAGCAGCCTCCGTGGGCTAGCGGTGAATGAGCAGTTCTTC
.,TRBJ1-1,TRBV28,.,CASRRQENTEAFF,TGTGCCAGCAGGAGACAGGAGAACACTGAAGCTTTCTTT
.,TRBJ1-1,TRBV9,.,CASSGRTNTEAFF,TGTGCCAGCAGTGGACGGACAAACACTGAAGCTTTCTTT
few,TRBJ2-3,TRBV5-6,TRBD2,CASSHGLAGYTDTQYF,TGTGCCAGCAGTCACGGACTAGCGGGGTACACAGATACGCAGTATTTT
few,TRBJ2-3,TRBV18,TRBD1,CASSPQTGGKADTQYF,TGTGCCAGCTCACCGCAAACAGGGGGTAAAGCAGATACGCAGTATTTT
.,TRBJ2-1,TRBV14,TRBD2,CASSHLKRDGENNEQFF,TGTGCCAGCAGCCATTTAAAGCGGGACGGGGAAAACAATGAGCAGTTCTTC
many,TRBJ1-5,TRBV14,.,CASSQEGRGQHF,TGTGCCAGCAGCCAAGAGGGAAGGGGCCAGCATTTT
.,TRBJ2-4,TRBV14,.,CASSQDASWAKNIQYF,TGTGCCAGCAGCCAAGACGCCAGTTGGGCCAAAAACATTCAGTACTTC
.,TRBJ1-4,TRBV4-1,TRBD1,CASSQDYPTGSFEKLFF,TGCGCCAGCAGCCAAGATTACCCGACAGGGAGTTTCGAAAAACTGTTTTTT
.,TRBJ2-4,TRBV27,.,CASSLLGPLAKNIQYF,TGTGCCAGCAGTCTGTTGGGGCCTCTAGCCAAAAACATTCAGTACTTC
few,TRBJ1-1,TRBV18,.,CASSRDKNTEAFF,TGTGCCAGCTCACGGGACAAGAACACTGAAGCTTTCTTT
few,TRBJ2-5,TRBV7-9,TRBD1,CASSLGDRGRETQYF,TGTGCCAGCAGCTTAGGGGACAGGGGGCGCGAGACCCAGTACTTC
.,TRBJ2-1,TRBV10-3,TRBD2,CAISVGTSGTDNEQFF,TGTGCCATCAGTGTTGGGACTAGCGGGACCGACAATGAGCAGTTCTTC
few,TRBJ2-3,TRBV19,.,CASNVAQGAQYF,TGTGCCAGTAACGTGGCCCAGGGCGCGCAGTATTTT
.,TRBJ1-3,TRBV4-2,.,CASSPSTGTFDTIYF,TGTGCCAGCAGCCCCTCTACCGGGACATTCGACACCATATATTTT
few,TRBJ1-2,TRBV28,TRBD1,CASRIGTGLNYGYTF,TGTGCCAGCAGAATTGGGACAGGGCTTAACTATGGCTACACCTTC